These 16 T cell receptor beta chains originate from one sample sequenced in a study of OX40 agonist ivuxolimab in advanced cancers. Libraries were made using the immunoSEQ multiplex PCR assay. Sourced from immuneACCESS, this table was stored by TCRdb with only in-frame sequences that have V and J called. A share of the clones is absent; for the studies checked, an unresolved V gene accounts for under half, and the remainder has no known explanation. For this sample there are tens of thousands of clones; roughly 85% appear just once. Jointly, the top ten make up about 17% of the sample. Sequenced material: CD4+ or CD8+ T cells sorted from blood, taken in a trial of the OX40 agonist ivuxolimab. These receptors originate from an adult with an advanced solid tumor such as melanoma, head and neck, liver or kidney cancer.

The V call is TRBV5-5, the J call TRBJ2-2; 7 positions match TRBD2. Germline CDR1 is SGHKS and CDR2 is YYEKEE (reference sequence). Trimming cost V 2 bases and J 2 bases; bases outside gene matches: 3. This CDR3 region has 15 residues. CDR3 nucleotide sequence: TGTGCCAGCAGCTTAACTAGCGCTAACACCGGGGAGCTGTTTTTT. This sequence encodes CASSLTSANTGELFF.

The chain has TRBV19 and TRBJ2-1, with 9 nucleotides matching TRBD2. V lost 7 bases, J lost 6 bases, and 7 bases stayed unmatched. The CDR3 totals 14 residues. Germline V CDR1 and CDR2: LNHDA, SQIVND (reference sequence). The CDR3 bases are TGTGCCAGTACTAGCGGGAACTATTTCAATGAGCAGTTCTTC. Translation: CASTSGNYFNEQFF.

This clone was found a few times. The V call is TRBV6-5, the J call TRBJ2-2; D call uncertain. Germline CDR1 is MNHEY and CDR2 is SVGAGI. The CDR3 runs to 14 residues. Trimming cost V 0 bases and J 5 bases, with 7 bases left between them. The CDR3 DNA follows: TGTGCCAGCAGTTACTCGGCACAAACCGGGGAGCTGTTTTTT. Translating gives CASSYSAQTGELFF.

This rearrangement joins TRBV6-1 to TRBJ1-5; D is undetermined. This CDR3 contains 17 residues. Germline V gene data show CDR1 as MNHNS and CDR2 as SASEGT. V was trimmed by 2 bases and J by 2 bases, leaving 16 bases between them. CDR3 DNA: TGTGCCAGCAGTGAACTTGAGGGTGGGGTGGGCAATCAGCCCCAGCATTTT. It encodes CASSELEGGVGNQPQHF.

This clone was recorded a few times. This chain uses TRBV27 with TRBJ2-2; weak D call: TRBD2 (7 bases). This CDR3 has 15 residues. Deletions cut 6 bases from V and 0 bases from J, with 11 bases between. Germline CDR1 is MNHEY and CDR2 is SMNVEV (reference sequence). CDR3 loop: CASSRGLPNTGELFF. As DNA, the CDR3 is TGTGCCAGCAGCAGGGGACTACCGAACACCGGGGAGCTGTTTTTT.

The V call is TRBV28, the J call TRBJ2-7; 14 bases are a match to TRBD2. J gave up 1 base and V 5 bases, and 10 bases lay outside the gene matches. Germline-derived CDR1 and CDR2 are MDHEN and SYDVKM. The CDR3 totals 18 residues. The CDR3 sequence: CASSPGLAGALVSYEQYF. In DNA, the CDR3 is TGTGCCAGCAGTCCGGGACTAGCGGGGGCCCTGGTATCCTACGAGCAGTACTTC.

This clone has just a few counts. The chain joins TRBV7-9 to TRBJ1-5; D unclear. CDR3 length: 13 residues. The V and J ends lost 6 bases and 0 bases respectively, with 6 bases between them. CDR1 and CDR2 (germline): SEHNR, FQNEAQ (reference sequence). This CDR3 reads CASSVNSNQPQHF. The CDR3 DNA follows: TGTGCCAGCAGTGTTAATAGCAATCAGCCCCAGCATTTT.

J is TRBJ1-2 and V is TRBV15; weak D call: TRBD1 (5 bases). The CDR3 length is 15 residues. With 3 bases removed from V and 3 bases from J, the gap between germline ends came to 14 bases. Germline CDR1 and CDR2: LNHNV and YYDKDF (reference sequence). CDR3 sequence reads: CATSRGTDIYYGYTF. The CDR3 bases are TGTGCCACCAGCAGGGGGACGGACATCTACTATGGCTACACCTTC. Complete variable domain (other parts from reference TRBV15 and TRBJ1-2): DAMVIQNPRYQVTQFGKPVTLSCSQTLNHNVMYWYQQKSSQAPKLLFHYYDKDFNNEADTPDNFQSRRPNTSFCFLDIRSPGLGDTAMYLCATSRGTDIYYGYTFGSGTRLTVV.

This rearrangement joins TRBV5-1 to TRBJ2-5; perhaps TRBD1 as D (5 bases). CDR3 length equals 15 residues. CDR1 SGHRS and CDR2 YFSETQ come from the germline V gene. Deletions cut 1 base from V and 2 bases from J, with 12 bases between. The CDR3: CASSLSSRVQETQYF. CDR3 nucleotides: TGCGCCAGCAGCTTGTCGTCCAGGGTTCAAGAGACCCAGTACTTC. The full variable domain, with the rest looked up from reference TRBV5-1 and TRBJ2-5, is KAGVTQTPRYLIKTRGQQVTLSCSPISGHRSVSWYQQTPGQGLQFLFEYFSETQRNKGNFPGRFSGRQFSNSRSEMNVSTLELGDSALYLCASSLSSRVQETQYFGPGTRLLVL.

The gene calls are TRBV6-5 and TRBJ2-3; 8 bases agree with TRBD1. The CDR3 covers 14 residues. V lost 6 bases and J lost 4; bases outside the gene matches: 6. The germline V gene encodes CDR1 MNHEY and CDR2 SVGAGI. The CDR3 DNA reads TGTGCCAGCAGGACAGGGGAGGTCGCAGATACGCAGTATTTT. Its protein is CASRTGEVADTQYF.

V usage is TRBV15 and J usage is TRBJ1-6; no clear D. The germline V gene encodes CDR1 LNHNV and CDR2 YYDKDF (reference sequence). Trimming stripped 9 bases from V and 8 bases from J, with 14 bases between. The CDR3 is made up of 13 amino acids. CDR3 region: CATQPGFDSPLHF. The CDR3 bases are TGTGCCACTCAACCCGGTTTTGATTCACCCCTCCACTTT.

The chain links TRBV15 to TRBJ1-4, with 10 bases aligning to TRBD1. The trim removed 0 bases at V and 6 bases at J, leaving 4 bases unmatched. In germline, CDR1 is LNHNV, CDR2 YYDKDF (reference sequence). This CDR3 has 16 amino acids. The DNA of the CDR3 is TGTGCCACCAGCAGAGATTACGGGACAGGGGATGAAAAACTGTTTTTT. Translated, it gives CATSRDYGTGDEKLFF. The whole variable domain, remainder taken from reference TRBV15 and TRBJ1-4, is DAMVIQNPRYQVTQFGKPVTLSCSQTLNHNVMYWYQQKSSQAPKLLFHYYDKDFNNEADTPDNFQSRRPNTSFCFLDIRSPGLGDTAMYLCATSRDYGTGDEKLFFGSGTQLSVL.

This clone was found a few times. In DNA form, the CDR3 reads TGTGCCAGCAGCTCACCTGGCGGCATGAACACTGAAGCTTTCTTT. As protein: CASSSPGGMNTEAFF. The genes are TRBV5-4 and TRBJ1-1, with D uncertain. V dropped 3 bases and J dropped 0 bases, with 12 bases sitting between them. Germline values: CDR1 SGHNT, CDR2 YYREEE (reference sequence). CDR3 length equals 15 residues.

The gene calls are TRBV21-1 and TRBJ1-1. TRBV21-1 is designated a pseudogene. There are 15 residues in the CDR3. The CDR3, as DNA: TGTGCCAGCAACCCCCGACATGGGGGGAACACTGAAGCTTTCTTT. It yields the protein CASNPRHGGNTEAFF.

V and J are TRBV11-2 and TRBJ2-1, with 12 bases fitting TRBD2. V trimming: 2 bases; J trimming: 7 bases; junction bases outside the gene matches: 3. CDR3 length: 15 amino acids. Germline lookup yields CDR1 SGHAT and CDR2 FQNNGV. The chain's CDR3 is CASSLKGLAGNEQFF. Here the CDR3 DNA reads TGTGCCAGCAGCTTAAAGGGACTAGCGGGTAATGAGCAGTTCTTC.

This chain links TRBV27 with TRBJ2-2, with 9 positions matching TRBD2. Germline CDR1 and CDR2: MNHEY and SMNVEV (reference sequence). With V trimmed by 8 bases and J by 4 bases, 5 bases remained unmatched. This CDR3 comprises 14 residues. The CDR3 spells CASRGRGFTGELFF. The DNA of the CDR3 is TGTGCCAGCCGCGGGAGGGGTTTCACCGGGGAGCTGTTTTTT.